The TCR beta chain under discussion was sequenced for a study of cytomegalovirus exposure and HLA in healthy donors. Points from the study as a whole: According to reports, the classifier identified cytomegalovirus status with high specificity and sensitivity.

For this clone: The antigen is unknown. An end of the junction does not agree with germline; a read error may underlie this.

Primers: 60 Vbeta forward and 13 Jbeta reverse. TCRdb keeps only in-frame clones here, not all; method: immunoSEQ multiplex PCR. The sample includes about 98,000 clones, approximately 79% of them seen just once. CDR3 length equals 18 residues. Germline-derived CDR1 and CDR2 are SGHRS and YFSETQ. The sample taken for sequencing was PBMCs. This sequence originates from a male donor in good health and CMV-seronegative. V is TRBV5-1 and J is TRBJ2-6, with a weak D call TRBD1 (6 bases). The CDR3 coding sequence is TGCGCCAGCAGTTTGGATGGGGGCAGCCTCTCTGGGGCCAACGTCCTGACTTTC. As protein: CASSLDGGSLSGANVLTF.